This T cell receptor beta chain comes out of a study of T cell responses to AZD1222 COVID-19 vaccine. Here immunoSEQ multiplex PCR was the method, and the copy in TCRdb shows in-frame clones only, minus some. This table holds roughly 140,000 clones, around 91% found once. The CDR3 has 15 amino acids. The germline CDR1 and CDR2 sequences are SGHVS and FQNEAQ. With 5 bases clipped from V and 5 bases from J, the junction kept 7 bases outside the gene matches. The chain links TRBV7-8 to TRBJ2-7; 12 nucleotides agree with TRBD1. Sequencing was performed on peripheral blood, taken 28 days after the second AZD1222 dose. The clonotype comes from an adult who received the AZD1222 COVID-19 vaccine. The CDR3: CASSMGTGGGNEQYV. The DNA of the CDR3 is TGTGCCAGCAGCATGGGGACAGGGGGCGGGAACGAGCAGTACGTC.